The 32 T cell receptor beta chains below all came from one sample that was sequenced in a study of T-cell reconstitution after alpha-beta-depleted transplantation in children. During its preparation, the TCRbeta library received unique molecular identifiers. TCRdb re-called the PCR reads through MiXCR, storing one row per CDR3 protein. The table shows 200,000 to 250,000 distinct CDR3 sequences, with roughly 10% occurring only once. This material consisted of PBMCs, taken before TCRalphabeta/CD19-depleted stem cell transplant. The receptors originated from a child younger than two with acute myeloid leukemia, due to receive a stem cell transplant.

This clonotype has ten or more counts. The chain uses TRBV15 and TRBJ2-1; 8 bases fit TRBD2. Germline V lookup: CDR1 LNHNV, CDR2 YYDKDF (reference sequence). The CDR3 is 15 amino acids. Trimming removed 0 bases from V and 9 bases from J; junction bases left unmatched: 7. The CDR3 coding sequence is TGTGCCACCAGCAGAGAACCCGGGAGGGCTGGTGAGCAGTTCTTC. This codes for CATSREPGRAGEQFF.

This clonotype was observed at least ten times. The V call is TRBV18, the J call TRBJ2-3; a possible D gene is TRBD2 (6 bases). V lost 5 bases, J lost 3 bases, and 12 bases lay in between. Germline V gene sequence: CDR1 KGHSH, CDR2 LQKENI. The CDR3 loop spans 14 amino acids. CDR3 nucleotides: TGTGCCAGCTCAACGAGGGACTTTACAGATACGCAGTATTTT. Translating it yields CASSTRDFTDTQYF.

Worth noting for this clonotype: A read error may account for a junction end that differs from germline. This chain joins TRBV4-2 and TRBJ2-3; D is uncertain. CDR1 and CDR2 from the germline V gene are LGHNA and YNFKEQ. This CDR3 has 14 amino acids. CDR3 amino acids: CAISPAPGGDTQYF. CDR3 nucleotides: TGTGCCATCAGCCCCGCGCCGGGCGGAGATACGCAGTATTTT.

The chain uses TRBV3-1 and TRBJ2-7; 13 positions agree with TRBD2. Germline trimming cut 0 bases from V and 7 bases from J; bases unmatched to any gene: 6. Germline values: CDR1 LGHDT, CDR2 YNNKEL (reference sequence). The CDR3 sequence is 16 residues long. The CDR3 sequence is CASSQELAGGPGEQYF. The CDR3 nucleotides read TGTGCCAGCAGCCAAGAACTAGCGGGAGGGCCGGGGGAGCAGTACTTC.

This clonotype has at least ten counts. The V and J genes are TRBV5-1 and TRBJ2-4; 7 positions match TRBD2. This CDR3 spans 14 amino acids. The V and J ends lost 5 bases and 6 bases, in that order; junction bases with no gene match: 8. The germline gives CDR1 SGHRS, CDR2 YFSETQ. The CDR3 protein is CASRPGLGGNIQYF. CDR3 nucleotide sequence: TGCGCCAGCAGACCAGGACTAGGCGGAAACATTCAGTACTTC. The full variable domain, with the rest looked up from reference TRBV5-1 and TRBJ2-4, is KAGVTQTPRYLIKTRGQQVTLSCSPISGHRSVSWYQQTPGQGLQFLFEYFSETQRNKGNFPGRFSGRQFSNSRSEMNVSTLELGDSALYLCASRPGLGGNIQYFGAGTRLSVL.

This sequence joins TRBV18 and TRBJ1-1; possible D gene TRBD1, 6 bases. With 8 bases removed from V and 1 base from J, the gap between germline ends came to 17 bases. The CDR3 covers 15 residues. CDR1 KGHSH and CDR2 LQKENI come from the germline V gene. DNA of the CDR3: TGTGCCAGCCCTGGGGGCCCCCCAAGGAACACTGAAGCTTTCTTT. It codes for CASPGGPPRNTEAFF.

This clonotype was detected ten times or more. The chain uses TRBV6-2 or TRBV6-3 and TRBJ1-6, with 9 bases fitting TRBD1. Germline CDR1 is MNHEY and CDR2 is SVGEGT. J was trimmed by 6 bases and V by 7 bases; bases with no gene match: 7. This CDR3 spans 15 amino acids. The CDR3, as DNA: TGTGCCAGCACCGCGGACAGGGGCGGTAATTCACCCCTCCACTTT. It translates to CASTADRGGNSPLHF.

This clonotype was found many times. This rearrangement joins TRBV2 to TRBJ2-4, with D possibly called TRBD1 or TRBD2 (6 bases each). The V gene lost 7 bases and the J gene lost 0 bases, with 16 bases spanning the gap. CDR1 and CDR2 from the germline V gene are SNHLY and FYNNEI. CDR3 length: 16 residues. The CDR3 DNA reads TGTGCCAGCAAAGGGGGACTTAGCGTAGCCAAAAACATTCAGTACTTC. This encodes CASKGGLSVAKNIQYF.

There are many counts of this clonotype. This chain joins TRBV5-6 and TRBJ2-3; 8 nucleotides match TRBD1. Germline V gene sequence: CDR1 SGHDT, CDR2 YYEEEE. J gave up 4 bases and V 2 bases, and 9 bases lay outside the gene matches. This CDR3 contains 16 residues. The CDR3 here is CASSFTGTGRADTQYF. The CDR3 nucleotides read TGTGCCAGCAGCTTTACCGGGACAGGACGCGCAGATACGCAGTATTTT.

The chain links TRBV10-3 to TRBJ2-2; D is perhaps TRBD1 (5 bases). Trimming stripped 8 bases from V and 1 base from J, with 11 bases between. Germline CDR1 is ENHRY and CDR2 is SYGVKD. The CDR3 covers 14 residues. In nucleotides, the CDR3 is TGTGCCATCCAGGGTACAGAGAACACCGGGGAGCTGTTTTTT. This codes for CAIQGTENTGELFF.

In its sample, this clonotype was seen once. The rearrangement uses TRBV11-3 and TRBJ2-3, with 12 bases aligning to TRBD1. This CDR3 is 16 amino acids long. CDR1 and CDR2 (germline): SGHNT, YENEEA. After removal of 5 bases from V and 6 bases from J, the junction contained 9 bases not matched to a gene. CDR3 protein: CASSPGGTGGADTQYF. CDR3 DNA: TGTGCCAGCAGCCCAGGCGGGACAGGGGGCGCGGATACGCAGTATTTT.

For this clonotype: The junction does not match germline at one end; this may be a read error. The CDR3 bases are TGTGCCGGCAGCTACGACTCTGGGGCCAACGTCCTGACTTTC. Translation gives CAGSYDSGANVLTF. The rearrangement joins TRBV7-2 to TRBJ2-6, with D uncertain. This CDR3 contains 14 residues. CDR1 is SGHTA and CDR2 is FQGNSA in the germline V gene.

In its sample, this clonotype was seen many times. This chain joins TRBV5-1 and TRBJ2-3; 11 bases fit TRBD2. V gave up 0 bases and J gave up 7 bases; unmatched junction bases: 7. The CDR3 consists of 16 residues. Per the germline V gene, CDR1 is SGHRS and CDR2 is YFSETQ. The CDR3: CASSLGLAGGPNTQYF. Written as DNA, the CDR3 is TGCGCCAGCAGCTTGGGCTTAGCGGGAGGGCCAAATACGCAGTATTTT.

This clonotype has ten or more counts. The rearrangement joins TRBV29-1 to TRBJ2-2; 7 bases line up with TRBD1. This CDR3 comprises 15 residues. J lost 2 bases, V lost 3 bases, and 6 bases had no gene match. Germline-derived CDR1 and CDR2 are SQVTM and ANQGSEA. The CDR3 loop reads CSVDTGVHNTGELFF. CDR3 sequence (DNA): TGCAGCGTTGATACAGGGGTTCACAACACCGGGGAGCTGTTTTTT.

This clonotype occurred many times. The rearrangement joins TRBV12-3 or TRBV12-4 to TRBJ2-5, with D perhaps TRBD1 or TRBD2 (5 bases each). The CDR3 is 14 amino acids. V lost 6 bases, J lost 5 bases, and 16 bases lay in between. The CDR3 here is CASSRSGRRETQYF. The DNA of the CDR3 is TGTGCCAGCAGCCGCTCGGGACGGAGGGAGACCCAGTACTTC.

This clonotype was observed at least ten times. The chain carries TRBV28 and TRBJ2-7, with D perhaps TRBD1 (5 bases). This CDR3 region has 14 residues. Trimming removed 3 bases at V and 5 bases at J, with 14 bases between. CDR1 is MDHEN and CDR2 is SYDVKM in the germline V gene. DNA of the CDR3: TGTGCCAGCAGTTTGGGGCGGACAACCCACGAGCAGTACTTC. It translates to CASSLGRTTHEQYF.

Many counts were recorded for this clonotype. The chain uses TRBV4-1 and TRBJ1-1; TRBD1 agrees at 7 bases. J was trimmed by 4 bases and V by 6 bases; bases with no gene match: 8. The CDR3 consists of 14 residues. Germline values: CDR1 MGHRA, CDR2 YSYEKL. The DNA for the CDR3 is TGCGCCAGCAGACCCCGACAGGGAGGCACTGAAGCTTTCTTT. Protein sequence: CASRPRQGGTEAFF.

This clonotype was found many times. The chain carries TRBV20-1 and TRBJ2-1; 10 positions agree with TRBD2. The CDR3 extends over 15 amino acids. Germline V gives CDR1 DFQATT, CDR2 SNEGSKA (reference sequence). J was trimmed by 6 bases and V by 6 bases; bases with no gene match: 11. In DNA form, the CDR3 reads TGCAGTGCGTCTCCTAGCGGGAGTATGTCCAATGAGCAGTTCTTC. It is translated as CSASPSGSMSNEQFF.

This clonotype was seen repeatedly, ten times or more. This chain uses TRBV7-2 with TRBJ2-5; 8 bases match TRBD1. The CDR3 contains 12 residues. The trim removed 8 bases at V and 5 bases at J, leaving 4 bases unmatched. Germline values: CDR1 SGHTA, CDR2 FQGNSA. CDR3 bases: TGTGCCAGCTCCAGGACAGGGGAGACCCAGTACTTC. This sequence encodes CASSRTGETQYF.

This clonotype was found many times. The CDR3 region is CSAHPGLAGGQSDTQYF. In DNA form, the CDR3 reads TGCAGTGCTCATCCGGGACTAGCGGGGGGGCAGTCAGATACGCAGTATTTT. The chain combines TRBV20-1 with TRBJ2-3; 16 bases map to TRBD2. The CDR3 has 17 residues. CDR1 DFQATT and CDR2 SNEGSKA come from the germline V gene (reference sequence). V lost 5 bases and J lost 4; bases outside the gene matches: 9.

This clonotype was counted many times. The rearrangement links TRBV28 to TRBJ1-4; D is perhaps TRBD1 (5 bases). V lost 7 bases, J lost 11 bases, and 17 bases lay in between. CDR3 length: 13 amino acids. Germline V gene lookup returns CDR1 MDHEN and CDR2 SYDVKM. The CDR3 region is CASTPGGTDKLFF. CDR3 nucleotides: TGTGCCAGCACCCCAGGAGGGACGGACAAACTGTTTTTT.

This clonotype was counted at least ten times. This chain links TRBV5-4 with TRBJ2-3, with D possibly matching TRBD2 (6 bases). With 4 bases removed from V and 0 bases from J, the gap between germline ends came to 12 bases. Germline-derived CDR1 and CDR2 are SGHNT and YYREEE (reference sequence). The CDR3 totals 15 residues. DNA of the CDR3: TGTGCCAGCAGCGCGGGACCGACTAGCACAGATACGCAGTATTTT. This translates into CASSAGPTSTDTQYF. The entire variable domain, with the rest obtained from reference TRBV5-4 and TRBJ2-3, is as follows: ETGVTQSPTHLIKTRGQQVTLRCSSQSGHNTVSWYQQALGQGPQFIFQYYREEENGRGNFPPRFSGLQFPNYSSELNVNALELDDSALYLCASSAGPTSTDTQYFGPGTRLTVL.

Of note for this clonotype: A read error is possible here, since a much larger clone lies one base away. This chain links TRBV27 with TRBJ2-5; D is uncertain. There are 15 residues in the CDR3. Germline V gene lookup returns CDR1 MNHEY and CDR2 SMNVEV (reference sequence). The CDR3, as DNA: TGTGCCAGCAGCCCCCCCAACCGTCCCCAAGAGACCCAGTGCTTC. The encoded protein is CASSPPNRPQETQCF.

This clonotype was recorded at least ten times. The CDR3 reads CASSPGVGKTTDTQYF. CDR3 nucleotides: TGTGCCAGCAGCCCGGGAGTGGGGAAAACCACAGATACGCAGTATTTT. The rearrangement links TRBV5-4 to TRBJ2-3; a weak D match, TRBD2 (6 bases). The germline gives CDR1 SGHNT, CDR2 YYREEE (reference sequence). The CDR3 has 16 amino acids. V was trimmed by 4 bases and J by 2 bases, leaving 17 bases between them.

This clonotype occurred many times. The genes are TRBV15 and TRBJ2-1; 13 positions agree with TRBD2. J was trimmed by 7 bases and V by 1 base; bases with no gene match: 1. Germline V gene data show CDR1 as LNHNV and CDR2 as YYDKDF (reference sequence). The CDR3 contains 15 residues. CDR3 sequence (DNA): TGTGCCACCAGCAGAGGGACTAGCGGGAGAAATGAGCAGTTCTTC. As protein: CATSRGTSGRNEQFF.

Ten or more counts support this clonotype. The V call is TRBV5-1, the J call TRBJ2-3, with D perhaps matching TRBD2 (6 bases). Germline-derived CDR1 and CDR2 are SGHRS and YFSETQ. V was cut by 2 bases and J by 6 bases, with 16 bases left in between. The length of the CDR3 is 15 residues. CDR3 sequence (DNA): TGCGCCAGCAGCTTACCTAGCGTCCGGACGGATACGCAGTATTTT. Translated: CASSLPSVRTDTQYF.

The chain couples TRBV18 to TRBJ2-3, with D maybe TRBD2 (6 bases). The CDR3 is made up of 14 amino acids. V gave up 4 bases and J gave up 7 bases, with 15 bases separating them. In germline, CDR1 is KGHSH, CDR2 LQKENI. This CDR3 reads CASSLPGDAYTQYF. In DNA, the CDR3 is TGTGCCAGCTCACTCCCGGGGGACGCTTATACGCAGTATTTT. Full variable domain (missing parts from reference TRBV18 and TRBJ2-3): NAGVMQNPRHLVRRRGQEARLRCSPMKGHSHVYWYRQLPEEGLKFMVYLQKENIIDESGMPKERFSAEFPKEGPSILRIQQVVRGDSAAYFCASSLPGDAYTQYFGPGTRLTVL.

The table lists this clonotype with many counts. The chain uses TRBV10-3 and TRBJ2-2; 9 nucleotides agree with TRBD1. Germline CDR1 and CDR2: ENHRY and SYGVKD. The CDR3 is made up of 15 amino acids. The V segment lost 6 bases and the J segment 5 bases; nucleotides outside the gene matches: 7. CDR3 nucleotide sequence: TGTGCCATCAGCGTACAGGGGGCGCGGACCGGGGAGCTGTTTTTT. Translation: CAISVQGARTGELFF.

In this sample, this clonotype turned up many times. This rearrangement joins TRBV7-9 to TRBJ1-5; D call uncertain. Trimming stripped 4 bases from V and 5 bases from J, with 9 bases between. The CDR3 has 13 amino acids. In germline, CDR1 is SEHNR, CDR2 FQNEAQ (reference sequence). CDR3 nucleotides: TGTGCCAGCAGCTCTGATCCTTATCAGCCCCAGCATTTT. Translation gives CASSSDPYQPQHF.

Ten or more counts support this clonotype. The chain joins TRBV7-2 to TRBJ2-1; the D is unclear. Germline loops: CDR1 SGHTA, CDR2 FQGNSA. There are 16 residues in the CDR3. V was trimmed by 3 bases and J by 1 base, leaving 13 bases between them. In DNA, the CDR3 is TGTGCCAGCAGCTTGGCGGACCCCTTTTCCTACAATGAGCAGTTCTTC. Translated: CASSLADPFSYNEQFF.

Many counts were recorded for this clonotype. The rearrangement uses TRBV12-3 or TRBV12-4 and TRBJ2-5; 9 bases match TRBD1. This CDR3 contains 15 residues. J gave up 4 bases and V 3 bases, and 6 bases lay outside the gene matches. The CDR3 DNA follows: TGTGCCAGCAGTTTCGTCTTACAGGGGGCAGAGACCCAGTACTTC. Amino acid sequence: CASSFVLQGAETQYF.

This clonotype occurred a few times. V is TRBV20-1 and J is TRBJ2-1; 9 bases map to TRBD2. J was trimmed by 6 bases and V by 7 bases; bases with no gene match: 10. CDR1 is DFQATT, CDR2 SNEGSKA, per germline (reference sequence). This CDR3 region has 14 residues. CDR3 sequence: CSVQVSGSPNEQFF. CDR3 coding DNA: TGCAGTGTTCAGGTTAGCGGGAGCCCCAATGAGCAGTTCTTC.